This T cell receptor (beta chain) came from a study of T cell repertoires in aging, cancer and after chemotherapy. Study-level information: Paired samples before and after chemotherapy came from chronic lymphocytic leukemia patients on fludarabine- or bendamustine-based regimens.

Study-level results: Lymphoid organ infiltration in hematological cancer patients may impair thymic emigration or peripheral T cell expansion. Untreated cancer patients had significantly lower blood TCR diversity than age-matched healthy donors.

Peripheral blood genomic DNA, not sorted cells or RNA, was the template. Rearranged V-D-J TRB sequences were amplified with a mixed TRB-A/B primer pool. Via MiXCR, TCRdb re-called the multiplex PCR reads, giving one row per CDR3 protein. Of around 2,900 distinct CDR3 sequences in the sample, about a fifth are singletons; the top ten hold around two fifths. Germline CDR1 reads MNHNY; CDR2 reads SVGAGI (reference sequence). This CDR3 has 12 residues. V was trimmed by 6 bases and J by 7 bases, leaving 10 bases between them. This clonotype ranks as medium-sized. Its specificity is unknown. The receptor was isolated from a human donor with a blood cancer. Specimen: blood. This chain uses TRBV6-6 with TRBJ2-1; TRBD1 is a possible D gene (6 bases). In DNA, the CDR3 is TGTGCCAGCAGCATACAGGGAAATGAGCAGTTCTTC. Its translation: CASSIQGNEQFF.